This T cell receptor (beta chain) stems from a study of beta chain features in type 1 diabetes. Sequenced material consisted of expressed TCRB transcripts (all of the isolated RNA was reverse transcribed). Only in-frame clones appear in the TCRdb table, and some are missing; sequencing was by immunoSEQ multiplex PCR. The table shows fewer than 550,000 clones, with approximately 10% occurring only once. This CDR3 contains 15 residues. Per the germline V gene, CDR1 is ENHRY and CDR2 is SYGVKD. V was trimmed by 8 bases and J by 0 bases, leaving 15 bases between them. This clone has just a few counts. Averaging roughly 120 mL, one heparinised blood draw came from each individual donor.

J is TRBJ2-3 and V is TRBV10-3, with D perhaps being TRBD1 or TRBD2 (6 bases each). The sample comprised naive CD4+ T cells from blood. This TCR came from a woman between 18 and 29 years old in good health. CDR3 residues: CAIRGTGTSTDTQYF. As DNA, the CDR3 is TGTGCCATCCGCGGCACAGGGACTAGCACAGATACGCAGTATTTT.